This record covers a single T cell receptor beta chain. Its antigen specificity is not known. Qualities for individual bases were not recorded, and no much larger clone is one base off. Other DNA sequences in this sample translate to the same CDR3. Patients with a history of autoimmune disease or receiving systemic immunosuppression were excluded from the trial. Peripheral blood for TCR sequencing was drawn from every dose cohort at baseline, at cycle 4 day 1 and at cycle 7 day 1. Samples were obtained from an open-label, multicenter, first-in-human phase I dose-escalation trial of ivuxolimab. The trial enrolled adults with locally advanced or metastatic head and neck squamous cell, hepatocellular, melanoma or renal cell carcinoma. Before TCR sequencing, CD4+ T cells and CD8+ T cells were sorted from peripheral blood as separate populations. This sample is part of a study of OX40 agonist ivuxolimab in advanced cancers. As for the study more broadly: Ivuxolimab, which targeted the costimulatory receptor OX40 (CD134), was an agonistic, fully human IgG2 monoclonal antibody. A male proportion of nearly 85% and a mean age of roughly 58 years, ranging from 23 to 79, were recorded for the dose-escalation cohort. Peripheral TCRbeta sequencing was intended to test whether TCR sequence diversity was altered and clonal T-cell expansion was caused by ivuxolimab. Patients were allowed to have had prior anti-PD-1, anti-PD-L1 or anti-CTLA-4 therapy, and approximately 40% of the dose-escalation patients had been treated with checkpoint inhibitors. The paper covers the monotherapy dose-escalation part of the phase I ivuxolimab trial, which included N of about 51 patients. Partial responses occurred in three dose-escalation patients: two with cutaneous melanoma and one with hepatocellular carcinoma. Of the approximately 50 dose-escalation patients, hepatocellular carcinoma was present in approximately 20, melanoma in roughly 15, renal cell carcinoma in 9 and head and neck cancer in 9. Intravenous ivuxolimab was administered to patients every 2 weeks at six dose levels: 0.01, 0.1, 0.3, 1.5, 3 and 10 mg/kg.

For sequencing of the TCRbeta CDR3 region, genomic DNA was extracted from the sorted cells. TCRbeta CDR3 regions were sequenced using the immunoSEQ Assay. Not all clones reach the TCRdb copy of this immuneACCESS table, which keeps in-frame sequences only. Checked studies attribute under half of the gap to unresolved V genes and leave the rest unexplained. In this sample the table shows tens of thousands of clones, roughly 80% of which occur a single time. 26% of the sample belongs to the ten largest clones. The study at large found these results: In partial responders in the 0.1-3.0 mg/kg groups, normalized peripheral clonal expansion was found to be among the lowest, especially among CD8+ T cells. Low levels of normalized T-cell clonal expansion were also seen in some nonresponding patients. The antigen specificity of the peripheral T cells that underwent clonal expansion was not determined. After ivuxolimab, expanded clones were on average more numerous among CD8+ T cells than among CD4+ T cells. At doses of 0.1 to 3.0 mg/kg, clonal expansion of both CD4+ and CD8+ T cells in blood was seen between baseline and week 6.

Measured from the cysteine to the phenylalanine, the CDR3 is 12 residues long. The DNA shown is the 36-base CDR3, in frame from base 1. The germline V gene encodes CDR1 SGHAT and CDR2 FQNNGV. V loses 1 base, J loses 4 bases, and the germline ends lie 2 bases apart. The TCR originated in an adult with an advanced solid tumor such as melanoma, head and neck, liver or kidney cancer. The sequence joins TRBV11-2 to TRBJ1-5; no confident D gene assignment can be made. The sequenced sample was CD4+ or CD8+ T cells sorted from blood, obtained in a trial of the OX40 agonist ivuxolimab. The CDR3 protein: CASSLGNQPQHF. The bases read TGTGCCAGCAGCTTAGGGAATCAGCCCCAGCATTTT. The CDR3 plus the reference TRBV11-2 and TRBJ1-5 genes for the other parts give the full variable domain: EAGVAQSPRYKIIEKRQSVAFWCNPISGHATLYWYQQILGQGPKLLIQFQNNGVVDDSQLPKDRFSAERLKGVDSTLKIQPAKLEDSAVYLCASSLGNQPQHFGDGTRLSIL.